This passage covers 8 T cell receptor beta chains from one sample sequenced in a study of blood T cell repertoires in COVID-19. Assay used: immunoSEQ multiplex PCR; TCRdb lists only in-frame clones, some missing. The profile shows roughly 100,000 clones, 85% to 90% of them singletons. Sample: peripheral blood. These receptors were obtained from a human donor in a cohort sampled during active COVID-19.

The CDR3 reads CASSRVDIPQPQHF. The CDR3 bases are TGTGCCAGCAGCCGAGTTGACATCCCTCAGCCCCAGCATTTT. The genes are TRBV6-5 and TRBJ1-5; D ambiguous. Germline loops: CDR1 MNHEY, CDR2 SVGAGI. This CDR3 has 14 residues. The V gene lost 6 bases and the J gene lost 6 bases, with 15 bases spanning the gap.

V gene TRBV19 combines with J gene TRBJ1-1, with D uncertain. Trimming left V 1 base short and J 1 base short, with 10 bases between. The CDR3 contains 15 residues. Germline CDR1 reads LNHDA; CDR2 reads SQIVND (reference sequence). The CDR3 DNA is TGTGCCAGTAGTATAGGGCGGGGAAAGAACACTGAAGCTTTCTTT. Protein product: CASSIGRGKNTEAFF.

This chain's CDR3 is CASSFGLGTDTQYF. The CDR3 DNA is TGTGCCAGTAGTTTTGGACTCGGCACAGATACGCAGTATTTT. V is TRBV19 and J is TRBJ2-3; TRBD2 might be the D (5 bases). Per the germline V gene, CDR1 is LNHDA and CDR2 is SQIVND (reference sequence). The CDR3 is made up of 14 amino acids. V was clipped by 5 bases and J by 1 base, with 10 bases between them.

This clone appeared a single time. The chain joins TRBV4-3 to TRBJ2-2; 8 positions match TRBD1. CDR1 is LGHNA and CDR2 is YSLEER in the germline V gene. V gave up 2 bases and J gave up 4 bases; unmatched junction bases: 12. The CDR3 consists of 18 residues. CDR3 region: CASSQRPFTGGSTGELFF. The CDR3 bases are TGCGCCAGCAGCCAACGCCCCTTTACAGGGGGTAGCACCGGGGAGCTGTTTTTT.

This chain connects TRBV5-6 to TRBJ1-2; 10 bases line up with TRBD1. The V and J ends lost 3 bases and 4 bases, in that order; junction bases with no gene match: 9. The CDR3 extends over 16 amino acids. The germline gives CDR1 SGHDT, CDR2 YYEEEE. CDR3 DNA sequence: TGTGCCAGCAGCTGGACGACAGGGGGCCATCTCTATGGCTACACCTTC. As protein: CASSWTTGGHLYGYTF.

In nucleotides, the CDR3 is TGTGCCAGCAGCCCGGGGGGGATTAATTCACCCCTCCACTTT. Its protein is CASSPGGINSPLHF. V usage is TRBV3-1 (or the pseudogene TRBV3-2) and J usage is TRBJ1-6; tentatively, D is TRBD1 (5 bases). CDR3 length: 14 residues. The V and J ends lost 4 bases and 6 bases respectively, with 10 bases between them. Germline CDR1 and CDR2: LGHDT and YNNKEL (reference sequence).

This chain joins TRBV2 and TRBJ2-7; possible D gene TRBD2, 5 bases. The V end lost 4 bases, the J end lost 7 bases, and 14 bases lay between the germline ends. Germline CDR1 and CDR2: SNHLY and FYNNEI. The CDR3 loop spans 13 amino acids. The DNA of the CDR3 is TGTGCCAGCAGTGGAAGGGAAACGGGGGAGCAGTACTTC. Protein sequence: CASSGRETGEQYF.

The chain recombines TRBV19 with TRBJ1-2, with TRBD1 matching 12 bases. Germline V gene data show CDR1 as LNHDA and CDR2 as SQIVND (reference sequence). CDR3 length: 15 amino acids. With V trimmed by 5 bases and J by 8 bases, 9 bases remained unmatched. The CDR3 DNA sequence: TGTGCCAGTAGTCCTCCGGGACAGGGGGCGAAGGGCTACACCTTC. Translating gives CASSPPGQGAKGYTF.